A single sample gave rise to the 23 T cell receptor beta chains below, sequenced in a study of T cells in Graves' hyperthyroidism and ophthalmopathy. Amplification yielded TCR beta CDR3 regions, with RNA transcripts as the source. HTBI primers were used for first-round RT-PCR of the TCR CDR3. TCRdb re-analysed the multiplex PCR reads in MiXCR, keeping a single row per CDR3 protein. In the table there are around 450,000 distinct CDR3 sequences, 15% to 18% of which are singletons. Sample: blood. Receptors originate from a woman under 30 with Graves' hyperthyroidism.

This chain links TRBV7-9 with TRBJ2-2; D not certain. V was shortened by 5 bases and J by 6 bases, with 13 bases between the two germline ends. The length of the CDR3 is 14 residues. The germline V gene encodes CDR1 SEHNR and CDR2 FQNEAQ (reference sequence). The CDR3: CASSTSLYAGELFF. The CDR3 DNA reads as TGTGCCAGCAGCACATCTCTCTATGCCGGGGAGCTGTTTTTT.

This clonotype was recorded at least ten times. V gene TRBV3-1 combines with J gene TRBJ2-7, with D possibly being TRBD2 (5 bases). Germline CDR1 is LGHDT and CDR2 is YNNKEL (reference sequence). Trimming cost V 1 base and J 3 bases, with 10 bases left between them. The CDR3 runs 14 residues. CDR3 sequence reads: CASSQGGHSYEQYF. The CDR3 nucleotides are TGTGCCAGCAGCCAAGGAGGGCATAGCTACGAGCAGTACTTC.

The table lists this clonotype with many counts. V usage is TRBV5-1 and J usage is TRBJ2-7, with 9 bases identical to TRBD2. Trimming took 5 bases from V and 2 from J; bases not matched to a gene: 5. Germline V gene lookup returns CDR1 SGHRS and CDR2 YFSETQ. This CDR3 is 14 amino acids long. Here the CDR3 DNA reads TGCGCCAGCAGGTCGACTAGCGGTCCCTACGAGCAGTACTTC. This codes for CASRSTSGPYEQYF.

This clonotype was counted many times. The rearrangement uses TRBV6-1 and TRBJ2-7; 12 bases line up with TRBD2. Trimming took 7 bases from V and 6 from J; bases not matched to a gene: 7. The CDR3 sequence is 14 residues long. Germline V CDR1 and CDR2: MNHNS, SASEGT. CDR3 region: CASTQGLAGLEQYF. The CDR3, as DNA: TGTGCCAGCACCCAGGGACTAGCGGGTCTCGAGCAGTACTTC.

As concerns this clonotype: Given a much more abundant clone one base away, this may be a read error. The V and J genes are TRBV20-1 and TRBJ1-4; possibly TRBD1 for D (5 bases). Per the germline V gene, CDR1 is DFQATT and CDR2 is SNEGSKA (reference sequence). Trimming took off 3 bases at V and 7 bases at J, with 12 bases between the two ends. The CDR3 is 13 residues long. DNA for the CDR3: TGCAGTGCTAGCGGGACTCCCAGTGAAAAACTGTTTTTT. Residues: CSASGTPSEKLFF.

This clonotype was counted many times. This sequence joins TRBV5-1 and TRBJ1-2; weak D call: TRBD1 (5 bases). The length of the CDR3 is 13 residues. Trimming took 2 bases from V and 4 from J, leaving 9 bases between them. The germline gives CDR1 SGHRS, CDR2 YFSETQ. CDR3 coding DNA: TGCGCCAGCAGCTTCGACAGCCTCTATGGCTACACCTTC. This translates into CASSFDSLYGYTF.

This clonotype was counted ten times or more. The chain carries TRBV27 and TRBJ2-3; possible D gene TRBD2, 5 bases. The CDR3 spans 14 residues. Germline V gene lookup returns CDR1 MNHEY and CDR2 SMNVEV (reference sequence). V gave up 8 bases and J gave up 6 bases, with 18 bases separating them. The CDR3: CASADLGSPDTQYF. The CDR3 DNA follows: TGTGCCAGCGCCGACCTAGGGAGCCCGGATACGCAGTATTTT.

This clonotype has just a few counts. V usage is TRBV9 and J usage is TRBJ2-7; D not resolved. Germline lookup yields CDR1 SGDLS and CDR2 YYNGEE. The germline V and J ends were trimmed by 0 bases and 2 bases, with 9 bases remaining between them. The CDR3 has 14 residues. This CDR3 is CASSVAPGPYEQYF. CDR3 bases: TGTGCCAGCAGCGTAGCTCCGGGTCCCTACGAGCAGTACTTC.

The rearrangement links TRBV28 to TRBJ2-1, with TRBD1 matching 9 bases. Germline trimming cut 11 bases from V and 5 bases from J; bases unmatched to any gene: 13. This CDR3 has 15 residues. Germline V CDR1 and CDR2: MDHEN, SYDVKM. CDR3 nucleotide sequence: TGTGCCGGCATGGCCCTCGGGACAGGGAACAATGAGCAGTTCTTC. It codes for CAGMALGTGNNEQFF.

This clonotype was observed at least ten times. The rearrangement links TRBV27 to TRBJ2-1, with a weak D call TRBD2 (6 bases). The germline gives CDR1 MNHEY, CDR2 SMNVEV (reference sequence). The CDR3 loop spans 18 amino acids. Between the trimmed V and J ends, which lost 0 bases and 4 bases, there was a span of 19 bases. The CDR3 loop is CASSLSSAWWGGYNEQFF. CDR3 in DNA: TGTGCCAGCAGTTTATCGTCCGCGTGGTGGGGAGGATACAATGAGCAGTTCTTC.

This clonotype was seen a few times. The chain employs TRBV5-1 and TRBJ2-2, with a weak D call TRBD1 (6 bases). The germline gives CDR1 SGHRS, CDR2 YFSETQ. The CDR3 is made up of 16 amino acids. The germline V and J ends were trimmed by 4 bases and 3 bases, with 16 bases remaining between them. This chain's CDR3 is CASSGPGHTYTGELFF. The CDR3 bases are TGCGCCAGCAGCGGACCGGGACACACATACACCGGGGAGCTGTTTTTT.

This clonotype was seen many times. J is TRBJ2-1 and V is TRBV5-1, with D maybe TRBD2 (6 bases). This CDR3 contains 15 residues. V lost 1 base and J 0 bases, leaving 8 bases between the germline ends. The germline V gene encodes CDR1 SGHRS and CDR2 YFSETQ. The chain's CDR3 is CASSLRGTSYNEQFF. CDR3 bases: TGCGCCAGCAGCTTGCGGGGGACCTCCTACAATGAGCAGTTCTTC.

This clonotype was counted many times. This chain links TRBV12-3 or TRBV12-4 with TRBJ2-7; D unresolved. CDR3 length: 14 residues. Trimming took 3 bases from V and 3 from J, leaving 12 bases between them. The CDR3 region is CASSLGKQSYEQYF. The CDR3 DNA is TGTGCCAGCAGTTTGGGTAAACAGAGCTACGAGCAGTACTTC.

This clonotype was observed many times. In nucleotides, the CDR3 is TGTGCCAGCAGCTTCACCCACAGCACAGATACGCAGTATTTT. Protein sequence: CASSFTHSTDTQYF. V and J are TRBV7-2 and TRBJ2-3, with D unclear. Per germline, CDR1 SGHTA and CDR2 FQGNSA. The CDR3 is 14 amino acids. The germline V and J ends were trimmed by 3 bases and 0 bases, with 7 bases remaining between them.

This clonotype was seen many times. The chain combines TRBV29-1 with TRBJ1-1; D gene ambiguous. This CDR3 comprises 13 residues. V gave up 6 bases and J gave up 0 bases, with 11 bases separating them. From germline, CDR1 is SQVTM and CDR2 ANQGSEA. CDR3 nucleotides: TGCAGCGTCGGACCCCGGGTGAACACTGAAGCTTTCTTT. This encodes CSVGPRVNTEAFF.

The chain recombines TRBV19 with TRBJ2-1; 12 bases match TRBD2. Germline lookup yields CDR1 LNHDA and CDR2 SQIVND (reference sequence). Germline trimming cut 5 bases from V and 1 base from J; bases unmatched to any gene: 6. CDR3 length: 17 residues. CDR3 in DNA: TGTGCCAGTAGTCCGACTAGCGGGAGAGGGTCCTACAATGAGCAGTTCTTC. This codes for CASSPTSGRGSYNEQFF.

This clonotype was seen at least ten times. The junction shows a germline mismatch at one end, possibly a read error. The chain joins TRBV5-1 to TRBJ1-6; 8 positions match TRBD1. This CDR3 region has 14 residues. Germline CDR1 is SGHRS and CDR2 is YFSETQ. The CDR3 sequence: CASSLGQERSPLHF. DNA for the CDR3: TGTGCCAGCAGCTTGGGACAGGAGCGATCACCCCTCCACTTT.

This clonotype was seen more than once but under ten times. CDR3 in amino acids: CASKGGGGSSTDTQYF. The CDR3 DNA reads TGTGCCAGTAAGGGAGGTGGGGGGTCTAGCACAGATACGCAGTATTTT. The rearrangement uses TRBV19 and TRBJ2-3; TRBD2 might be the D (6 bases). The CDR3 is 16 amino acids. Germline assignment: CDR1 LNHDA and CDR2 SQIVND (reference sequence). V was pared by 7 bases and J by 0 bases, with 17 bases between.

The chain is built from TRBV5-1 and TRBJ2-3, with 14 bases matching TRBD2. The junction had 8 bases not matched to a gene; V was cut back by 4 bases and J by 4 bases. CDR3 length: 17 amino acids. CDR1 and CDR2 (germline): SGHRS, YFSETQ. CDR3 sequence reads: CASSGTGTSGSPDTQYF. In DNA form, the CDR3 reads TGCGCCAGCAGCGGTACCGGGACTAGCGGGAGTCCAGATACGCAGTATTTT. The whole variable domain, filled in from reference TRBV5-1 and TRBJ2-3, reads KAGVTQTPRYLIKTRGQQVTLSCSPISGHRSVSWYQQTPGQGLQFLFEYFSETQRNKGNFPGRFSGRQFSNSRSEMNVSTLELGDSALYLCASSGTGTSGSPDTQYFGPGTRLTVL.

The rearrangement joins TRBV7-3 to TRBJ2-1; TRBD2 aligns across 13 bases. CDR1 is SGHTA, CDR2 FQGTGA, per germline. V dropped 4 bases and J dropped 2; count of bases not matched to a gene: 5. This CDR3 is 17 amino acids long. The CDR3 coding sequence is TGTGCCAGCAGCTCCACCGGGACTAGCGGGACCTACAATGAGCAGTTCTTC. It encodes CASSSTGTSGTYNEQFF.

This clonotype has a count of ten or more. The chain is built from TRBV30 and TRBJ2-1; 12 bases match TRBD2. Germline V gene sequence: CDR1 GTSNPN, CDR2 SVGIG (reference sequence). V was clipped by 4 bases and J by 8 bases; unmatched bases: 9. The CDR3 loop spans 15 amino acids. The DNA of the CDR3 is TGTGCCTGGACCCCAATGACTAGCGGGAGCCATGAGCAGTTCTTC. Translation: CAWTPMTSGSHEQFF.

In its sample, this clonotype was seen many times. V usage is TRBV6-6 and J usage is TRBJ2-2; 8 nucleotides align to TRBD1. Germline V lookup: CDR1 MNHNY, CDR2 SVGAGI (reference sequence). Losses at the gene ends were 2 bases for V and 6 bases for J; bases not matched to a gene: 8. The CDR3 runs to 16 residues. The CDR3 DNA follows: TGTGCCAGCAGTTACCGACAGGGGTGGGAACCCGGGGAGCTGTTTTTT. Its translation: CASSYRQGWEPGELFF.

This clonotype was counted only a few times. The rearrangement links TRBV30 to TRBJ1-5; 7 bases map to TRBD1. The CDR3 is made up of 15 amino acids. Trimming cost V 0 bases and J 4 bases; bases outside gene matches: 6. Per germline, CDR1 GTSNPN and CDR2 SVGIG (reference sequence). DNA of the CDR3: TGTGCCTGGAGTGTACGGGACAGTGGGAATCAGCCCCAGCATTTT. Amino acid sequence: CAWSVRDSGNQPQHF.